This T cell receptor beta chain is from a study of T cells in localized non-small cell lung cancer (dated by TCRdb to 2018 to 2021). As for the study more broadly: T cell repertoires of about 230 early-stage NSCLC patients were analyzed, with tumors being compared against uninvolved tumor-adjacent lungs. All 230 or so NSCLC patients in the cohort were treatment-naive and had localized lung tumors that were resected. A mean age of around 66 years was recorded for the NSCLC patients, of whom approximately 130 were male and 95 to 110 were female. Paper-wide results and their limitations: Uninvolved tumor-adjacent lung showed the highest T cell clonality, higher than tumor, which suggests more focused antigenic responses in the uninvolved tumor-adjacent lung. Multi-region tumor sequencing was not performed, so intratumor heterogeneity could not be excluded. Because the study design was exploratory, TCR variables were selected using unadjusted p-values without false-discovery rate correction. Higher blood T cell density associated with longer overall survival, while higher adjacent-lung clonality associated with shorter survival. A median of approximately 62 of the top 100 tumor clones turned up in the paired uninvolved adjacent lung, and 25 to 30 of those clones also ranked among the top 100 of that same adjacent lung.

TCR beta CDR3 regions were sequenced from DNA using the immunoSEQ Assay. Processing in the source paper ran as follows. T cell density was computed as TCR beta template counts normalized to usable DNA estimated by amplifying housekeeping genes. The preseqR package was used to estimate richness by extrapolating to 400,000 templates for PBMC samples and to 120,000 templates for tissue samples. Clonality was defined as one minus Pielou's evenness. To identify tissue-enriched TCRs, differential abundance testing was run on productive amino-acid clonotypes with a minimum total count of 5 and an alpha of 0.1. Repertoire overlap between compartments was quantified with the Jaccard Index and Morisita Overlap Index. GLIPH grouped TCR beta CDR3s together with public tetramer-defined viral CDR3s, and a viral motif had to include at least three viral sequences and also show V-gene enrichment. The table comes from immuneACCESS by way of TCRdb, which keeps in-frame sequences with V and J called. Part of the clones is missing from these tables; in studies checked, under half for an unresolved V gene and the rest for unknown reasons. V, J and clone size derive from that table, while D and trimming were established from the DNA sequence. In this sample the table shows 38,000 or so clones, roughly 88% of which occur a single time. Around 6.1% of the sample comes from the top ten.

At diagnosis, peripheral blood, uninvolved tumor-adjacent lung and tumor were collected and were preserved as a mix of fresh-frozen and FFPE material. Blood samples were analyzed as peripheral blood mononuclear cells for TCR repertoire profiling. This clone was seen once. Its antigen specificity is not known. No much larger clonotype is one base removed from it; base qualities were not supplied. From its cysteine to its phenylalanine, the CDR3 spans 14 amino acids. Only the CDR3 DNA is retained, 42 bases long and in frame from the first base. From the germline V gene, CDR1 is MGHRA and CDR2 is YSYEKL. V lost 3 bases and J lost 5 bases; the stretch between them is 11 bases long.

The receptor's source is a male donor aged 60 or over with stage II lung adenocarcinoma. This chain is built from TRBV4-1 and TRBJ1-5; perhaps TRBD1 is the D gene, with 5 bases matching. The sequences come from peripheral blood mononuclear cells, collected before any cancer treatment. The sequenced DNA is TGCGCCAGCAGCCAGGCGGGGGGGGATCAGCCCCAGCATTTT. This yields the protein CASSQAGGDQPQHF.